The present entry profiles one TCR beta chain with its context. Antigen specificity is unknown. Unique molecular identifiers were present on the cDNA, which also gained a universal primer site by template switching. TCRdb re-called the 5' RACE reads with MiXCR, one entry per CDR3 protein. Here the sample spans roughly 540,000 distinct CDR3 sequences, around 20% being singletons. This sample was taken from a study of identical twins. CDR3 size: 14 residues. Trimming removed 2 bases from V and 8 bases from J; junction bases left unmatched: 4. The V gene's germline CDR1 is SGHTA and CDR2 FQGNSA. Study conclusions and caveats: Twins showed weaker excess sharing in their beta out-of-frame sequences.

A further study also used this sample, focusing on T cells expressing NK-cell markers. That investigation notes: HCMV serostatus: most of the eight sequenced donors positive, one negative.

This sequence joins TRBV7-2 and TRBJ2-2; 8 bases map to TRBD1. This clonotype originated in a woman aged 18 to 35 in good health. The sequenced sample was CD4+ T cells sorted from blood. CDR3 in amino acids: CASSLQGAEGELFF. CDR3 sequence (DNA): TGTGCCAGCAGCTTACAGGGGGCGGAGGGGGAGCTGTTTTTT.